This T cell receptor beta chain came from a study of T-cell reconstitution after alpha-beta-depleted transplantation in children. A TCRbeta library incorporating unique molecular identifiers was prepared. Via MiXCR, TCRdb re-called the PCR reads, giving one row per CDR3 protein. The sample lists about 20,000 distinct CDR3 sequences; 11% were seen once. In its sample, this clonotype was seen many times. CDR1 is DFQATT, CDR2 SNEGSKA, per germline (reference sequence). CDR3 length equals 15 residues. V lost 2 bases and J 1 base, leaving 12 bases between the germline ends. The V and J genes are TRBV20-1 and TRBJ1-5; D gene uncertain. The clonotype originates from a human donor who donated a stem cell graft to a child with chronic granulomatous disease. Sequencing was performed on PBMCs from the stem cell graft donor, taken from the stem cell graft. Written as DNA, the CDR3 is TGCAGTGCTAGAACCGGACGCAAGAGCAATCAGCCCCAGCATTTT. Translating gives CSARTGRKSNQPQHF.